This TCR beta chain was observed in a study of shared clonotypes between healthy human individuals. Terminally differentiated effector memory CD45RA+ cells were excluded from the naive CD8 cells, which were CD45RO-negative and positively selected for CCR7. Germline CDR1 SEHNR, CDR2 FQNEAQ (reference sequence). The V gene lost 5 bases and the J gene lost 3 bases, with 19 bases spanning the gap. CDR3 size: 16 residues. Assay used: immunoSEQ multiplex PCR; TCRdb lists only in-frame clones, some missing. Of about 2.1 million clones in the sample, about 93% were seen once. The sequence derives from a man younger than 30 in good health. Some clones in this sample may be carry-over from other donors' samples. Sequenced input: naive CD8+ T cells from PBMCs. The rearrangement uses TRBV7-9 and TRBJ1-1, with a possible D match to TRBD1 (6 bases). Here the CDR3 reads CASSPPDSRGYTEAFF. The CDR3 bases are TGTGCCAGCAGCCCCCCGGACAGCCGCGGGTACACTGAAGCTTTCTTT. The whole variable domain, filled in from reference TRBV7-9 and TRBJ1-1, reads DTGVSQNPRHKITKRGQNVTFRCDPISEHNRLYWYRQTLGQGPEFLTYFQNEAQLEKSRLLSDRFSAERPKGSFSTLEIQRTEQGDSAMYLCASSPPDSRGYTEAFFGQGTRLTVV.